The 8 T cell receptor beta chains below all came from one sample that was sequenced in a study of synovial regulatory T cells in juvenile arthritis (dated by TCRdb to about 2015). Libraries were made using the immunoSEQ multiplex PCR assay. TCRdb mirrors the immuneACCESS table, restricted to in-frame sequences. Some clones are absent from its copies; in checked studies, under half trace to an unresolved V gene, and the reason for the others is unknown. This sample's table lists roughly 9,800 clones. In total, the top ten clones hold 0.35% of the sample. The sequenced sample consisted of Treg cells from blood. What the cell subset or site label conveys for this sample: remaining (HLA-DR-negative) circulating blood Treg cells. These TCRs come from a donor younger than 35 with juvenile idiopathic arthritis.

The chain links TRBV27 to TRBJ2-3; the TRBD2 assignment by TCRdb is unverifiable without DNA. CDR1 MNHEY and CDR2 SMNVEV come from the germline V gene (reference sequence). CDR3 length: 15 residues. No nucleotide data were recorded. CDR3: CASSFLRGAGRNLYF.

This rearrangement joins TRBV10-1 to TRBJ1-2; TCRdb's D gene call, TRBD1, goes unchecked for lack of DNA. The CDR3 totals 13 residues. No DNA sequence is on record. Per germline, CDR1 WNHNN and CDR2 SYGVQD (reference sequence). CDR3 protein: CASSQGIGNGYTF.

The chain has TRBV27 and TRBJ2-3; there is no DNA to check the TCRdb D call of TRBD2. In germline, CDR1 is MNHEY, CDR2 SMNVEV (reference sequence). The CDR3 totals 19 residues. The nucleotide record is missing. The CDR3 protein is CASSLRASSGRAGTDTQYF.

The chain links TRBV5-6 to TRBJ2-2; TCRdb's D call of TRBD2 is untestable without DNA. Germline CDR1 reads SGHDT; CDR2 reads YYEEEE. There are 17 residues in the CDR3. The protein alone is recorded here. The CDR3 here is CASSSGLAGRNTGELFF.

This chain joins TRBV27 and TRBJ2-2. CDR3 length: 17 amino acids. The coding DNA is unavailable. Germline assignment: CDR1 MNHEY and CDR2 SMNVEV (reference sequence). CDR3 in amino acids: CASTPSRGSAGTGELFF.

The gene calls are TRBV6-1 and TRBJ1-5; the D gene TCRdb calls, TRBD1, cannot be checked with no DNA. The CDR3 covers 13 residues. No DNA sequence is on record. The germline V gene has CDR1 MNHNS and CDR2 SASEGT. The CDR3: CASRIMDREPQHF.

The gene calls are TRBV27 and TRBJ1-4; TCRdb names TRBD1, which stays unverified in the absence of DNA. The CDR3 has 14 amino acids. No DNA sequence was recorded. Germline assignment: CDR1 MNHEY and CDR2 SMNVEV (reference sequence). The CDR3 is CASSPDRGVEKLFF.

The V call is TRBV11-3, the J call TRBJ2-7. CDR1 and CDR2 (germline): SGHNT, YENEEA. The CDR3 spans 12 residues. DNA is not recorded here. The CDR3 sequence is CASSPNGYEQYF. The full variable domain, its missing parts supplied by reference TRBV11-3 and TRBJ2-7, is EAGVVQSPRYKIIEKKQPVAFWCNPISGHNTLYWYLQNLGQGPELLIRYENEEAVDDSQLPKDRFSAERLKGVDSTLKIQPAELGDSAVYLCASSPNGYEQYFGPGTRLTVT.